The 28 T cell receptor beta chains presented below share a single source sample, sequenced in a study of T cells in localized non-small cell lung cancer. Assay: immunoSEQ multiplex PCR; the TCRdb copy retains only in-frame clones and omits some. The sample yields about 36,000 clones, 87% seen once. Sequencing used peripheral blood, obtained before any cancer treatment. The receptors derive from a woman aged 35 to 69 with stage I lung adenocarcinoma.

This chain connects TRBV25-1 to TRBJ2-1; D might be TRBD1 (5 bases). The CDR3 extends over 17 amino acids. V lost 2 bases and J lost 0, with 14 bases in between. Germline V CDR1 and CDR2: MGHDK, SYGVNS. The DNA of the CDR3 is TGTGCCAGCAGTGAAAGGGGAAGACAGAGCTCCTACAATGAGCAGTTCTTC. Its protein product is CASSERGRQSSYNEQFF.

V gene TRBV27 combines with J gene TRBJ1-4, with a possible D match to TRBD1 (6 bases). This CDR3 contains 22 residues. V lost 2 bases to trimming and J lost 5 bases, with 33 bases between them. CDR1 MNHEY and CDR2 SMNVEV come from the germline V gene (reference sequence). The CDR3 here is CASSLVRPLGAVTTRLNEKLFF. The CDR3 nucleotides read TGTGCCAGCAGTTTAGTGCGGCCTTTGGGGGCGGTGACCACTCGGCTAAATGAAAAACTGTTTTTT.

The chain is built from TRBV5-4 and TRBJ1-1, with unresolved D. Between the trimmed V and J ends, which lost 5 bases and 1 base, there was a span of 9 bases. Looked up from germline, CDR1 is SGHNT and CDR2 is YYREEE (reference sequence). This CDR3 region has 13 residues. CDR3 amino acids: CASRVRQNTEAFF. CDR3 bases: TGTGCCAGCAGAGTTCGCCAGAACACTGAAGCTTTCTTT.

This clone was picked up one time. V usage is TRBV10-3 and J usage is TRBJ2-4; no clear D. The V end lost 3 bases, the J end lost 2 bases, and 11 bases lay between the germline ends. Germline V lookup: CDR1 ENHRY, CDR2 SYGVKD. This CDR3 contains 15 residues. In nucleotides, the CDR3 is TGTGCCATCAGTGAAGGGTCAGGCACCAAAAACATTCAGTACTTC. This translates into CAISEGSGTKNIQYF.

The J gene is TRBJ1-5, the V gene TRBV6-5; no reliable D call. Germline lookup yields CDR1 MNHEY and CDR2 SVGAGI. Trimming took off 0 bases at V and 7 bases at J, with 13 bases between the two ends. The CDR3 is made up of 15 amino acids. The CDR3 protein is CASSYSHGSGQPQHF. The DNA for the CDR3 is TGTGCCAGCAGTTACTCGCACGGGTCTGGGCAGCCCCAGCATTTT.

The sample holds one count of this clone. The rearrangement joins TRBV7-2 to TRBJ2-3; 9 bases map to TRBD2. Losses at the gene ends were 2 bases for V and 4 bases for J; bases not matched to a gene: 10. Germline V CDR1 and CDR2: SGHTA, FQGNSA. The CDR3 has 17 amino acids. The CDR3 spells CASSLQAGGLDADTQYF. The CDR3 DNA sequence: TGTGCCAGCAGCTTACAGGCGGGGGGGCTTGACGCAGATACGCAGTATTTT.

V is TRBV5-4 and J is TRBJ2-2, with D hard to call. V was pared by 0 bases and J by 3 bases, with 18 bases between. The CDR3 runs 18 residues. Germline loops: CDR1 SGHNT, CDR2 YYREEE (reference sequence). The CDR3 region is CASSLGQVPNDYTGELFF. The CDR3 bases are TGTGCCAGCAGCTTGGGGCAGGTTCCTAATGATTACACCGGGGAGCTGTTTTTT.

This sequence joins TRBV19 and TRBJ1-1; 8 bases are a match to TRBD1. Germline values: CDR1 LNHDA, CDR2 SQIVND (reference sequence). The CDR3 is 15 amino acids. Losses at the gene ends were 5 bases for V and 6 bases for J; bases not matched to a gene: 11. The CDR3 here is CASSFLTGVGPEAFF. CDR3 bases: TGTGCCAGTAGTTTCCTGACAGGGGTAGGTCCTGAAGCTTTCTTT.

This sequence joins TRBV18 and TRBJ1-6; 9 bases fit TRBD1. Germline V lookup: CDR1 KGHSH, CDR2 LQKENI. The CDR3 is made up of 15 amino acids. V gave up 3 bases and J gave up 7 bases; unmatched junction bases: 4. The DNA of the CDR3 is TGTGCCAGCTCACCGGCGGGACAGGGAAATTCACCCCTCCACTTT. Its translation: CASSPAGQGNSPLHF.

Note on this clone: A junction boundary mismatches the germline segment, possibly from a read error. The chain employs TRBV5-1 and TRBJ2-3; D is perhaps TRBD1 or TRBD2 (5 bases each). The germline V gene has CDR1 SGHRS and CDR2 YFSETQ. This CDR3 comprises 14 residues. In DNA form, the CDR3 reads TGCGCCAGCAGTATTGGGAGAAGCACAGGTACGCAGTATTTT. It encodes CASSIGRSTGTQYF. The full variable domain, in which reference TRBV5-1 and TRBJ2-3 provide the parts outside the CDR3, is KAGVTQTPRYLIKTRGQQVTLSCSPISGHRSVSWYQQTPGQGLQFLFEYFSETQRNKGNFPGRFSGRQFSNSRSEMNVSTLELGDSALYLCASSIGRSTGTQYFGPGTRLTVL.

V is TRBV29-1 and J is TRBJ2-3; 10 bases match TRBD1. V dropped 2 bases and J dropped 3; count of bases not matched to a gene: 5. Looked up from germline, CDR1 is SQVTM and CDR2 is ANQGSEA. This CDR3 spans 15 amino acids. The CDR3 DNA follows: TGCAGCGTTGAAAACCCGGGACAGGGGACAGATACGCAGTATTTT. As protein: CSVENPGQGTDTQYF.

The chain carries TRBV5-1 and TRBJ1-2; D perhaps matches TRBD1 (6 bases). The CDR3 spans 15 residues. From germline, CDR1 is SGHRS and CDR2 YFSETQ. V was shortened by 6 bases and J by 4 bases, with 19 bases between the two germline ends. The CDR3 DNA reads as TGCGCCAGCACCCTAGATGCCACAGGGATCTATGGCTACACCTTC. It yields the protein CASTLDATGIYGYTF.

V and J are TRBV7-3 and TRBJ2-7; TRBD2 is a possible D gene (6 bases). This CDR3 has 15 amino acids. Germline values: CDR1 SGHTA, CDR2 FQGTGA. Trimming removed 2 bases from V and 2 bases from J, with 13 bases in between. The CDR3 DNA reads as TGTGCCAGCAGCTTAGGAGGGGTGGGGGCCTACGAGCAGTACTTC. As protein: CASSLGGVGAYEQYF.

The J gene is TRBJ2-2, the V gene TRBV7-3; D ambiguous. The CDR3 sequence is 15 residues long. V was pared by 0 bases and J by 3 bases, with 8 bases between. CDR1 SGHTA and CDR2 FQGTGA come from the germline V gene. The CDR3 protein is CASSLTGNDTGELFF. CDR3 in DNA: TGTGCCAGCAGCTTAACGGGCAATGACACCGGGGAGCTGTTTTTT.

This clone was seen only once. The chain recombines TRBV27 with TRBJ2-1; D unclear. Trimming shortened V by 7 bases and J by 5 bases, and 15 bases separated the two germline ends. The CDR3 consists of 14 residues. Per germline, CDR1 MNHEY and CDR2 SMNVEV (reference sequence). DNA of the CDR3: TGTGCCAGCATCCCTGGTCCTCCCAACAATGAGCAGTTCTTC. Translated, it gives CASIPGPPNNEQFF.

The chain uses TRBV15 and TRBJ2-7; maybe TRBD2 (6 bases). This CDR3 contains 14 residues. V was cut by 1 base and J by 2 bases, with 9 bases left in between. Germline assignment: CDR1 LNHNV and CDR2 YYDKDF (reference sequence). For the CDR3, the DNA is TGTGCCACCAGCAGAGGCGGGGATGCCTACGAGCAGTACTTC. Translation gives CATSRGGDAYEQYF. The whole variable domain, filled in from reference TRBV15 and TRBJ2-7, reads DAMVIQNPRYQVTQFGKPVTLSCSQTLNHNVMYWYQQKSSQAPKLLFHYYDKDFNNEADTPDNFQSRRPNTSFCFLDIRSPGLGDTAMYLCATSRGGDAYEQYFGPGTRLTVT.

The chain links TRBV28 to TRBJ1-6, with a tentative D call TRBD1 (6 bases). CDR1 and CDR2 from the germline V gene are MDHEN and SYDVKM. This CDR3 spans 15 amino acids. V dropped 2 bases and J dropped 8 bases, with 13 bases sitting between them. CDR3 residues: CASSLEYRGDSPLHF. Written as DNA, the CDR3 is TGTGCCAGCAGTTTAGAGTATAGGGGGGATTCACCCCTCCACTTT.

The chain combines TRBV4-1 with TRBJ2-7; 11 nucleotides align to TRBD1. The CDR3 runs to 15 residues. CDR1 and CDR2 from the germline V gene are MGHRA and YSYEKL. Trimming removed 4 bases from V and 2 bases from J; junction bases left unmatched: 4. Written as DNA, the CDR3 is TGCGCCAGCAGCCGGGGGACAGGGGGAGCCTACGAGCAGTACTTC. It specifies CASSRGTGGAYEQYF.

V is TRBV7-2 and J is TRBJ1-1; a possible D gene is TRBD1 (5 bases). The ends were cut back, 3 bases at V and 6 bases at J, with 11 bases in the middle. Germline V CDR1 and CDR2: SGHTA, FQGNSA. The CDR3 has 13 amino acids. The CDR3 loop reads CASSFRGEAEAFF. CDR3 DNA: TGTGCCAGCAGCTTCCGGGGGGAGGCTGAAGCTTTCTTT.

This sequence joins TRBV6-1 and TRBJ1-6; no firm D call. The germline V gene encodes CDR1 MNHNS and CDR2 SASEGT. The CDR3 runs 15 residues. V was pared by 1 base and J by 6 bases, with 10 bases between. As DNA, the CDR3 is TGTGCCAGCAGTGAAGGGAGGGTCCCTAATTCACCCCTCCACTTT. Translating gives CASSEGRVPNSPLHF.

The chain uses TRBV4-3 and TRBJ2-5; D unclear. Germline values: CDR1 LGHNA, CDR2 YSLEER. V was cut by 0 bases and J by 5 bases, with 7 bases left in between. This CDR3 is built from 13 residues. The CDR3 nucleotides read TGCGCCAGCAGCCAAGATGGCTGGGAGACCCAGTACTTC. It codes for CASSQDGWETQYF.

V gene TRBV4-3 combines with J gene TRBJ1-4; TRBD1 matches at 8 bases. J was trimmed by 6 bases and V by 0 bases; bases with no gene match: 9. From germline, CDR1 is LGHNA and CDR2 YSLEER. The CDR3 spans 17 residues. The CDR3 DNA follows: TGCGCCAGCAGCCAAGATTTGGGCAGGGGGCTTGATGAAAAACTGTTTTTT. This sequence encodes CASSQDLGRGLDEKLFF.

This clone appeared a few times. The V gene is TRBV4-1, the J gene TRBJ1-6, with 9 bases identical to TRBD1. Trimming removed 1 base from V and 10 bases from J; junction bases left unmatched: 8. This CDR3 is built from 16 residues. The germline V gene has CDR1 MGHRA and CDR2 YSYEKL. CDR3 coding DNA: TGCGCCAGCAGCCAAGTACGTGGGACAGGGTTGTCACCCCTCCACTTT. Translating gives CASSQVRGTGLSPLHF.

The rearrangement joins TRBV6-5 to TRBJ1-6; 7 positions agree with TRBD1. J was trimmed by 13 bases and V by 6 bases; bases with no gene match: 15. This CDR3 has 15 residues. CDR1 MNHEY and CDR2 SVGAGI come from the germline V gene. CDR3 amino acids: CASSQIGQEGVPLHF. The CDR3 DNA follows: TGTGCCAGCAGCCAGATCGGACAGGAGGGTGTCCCCCTCCACTTT.

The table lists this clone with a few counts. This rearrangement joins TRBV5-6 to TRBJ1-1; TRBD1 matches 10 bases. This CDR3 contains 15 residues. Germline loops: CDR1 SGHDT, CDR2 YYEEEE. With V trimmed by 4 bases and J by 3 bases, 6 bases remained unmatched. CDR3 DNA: TGTGCCAGCAGCGAAGACAGGGGGCTTGACACTGAAGCTTTCTTT. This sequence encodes CASSEDRGLDTEAFF.

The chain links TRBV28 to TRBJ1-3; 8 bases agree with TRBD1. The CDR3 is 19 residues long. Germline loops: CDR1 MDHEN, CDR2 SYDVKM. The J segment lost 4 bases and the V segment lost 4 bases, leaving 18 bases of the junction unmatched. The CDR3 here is CASSSSGTGYQRGGNTIYF. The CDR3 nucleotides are TGTGCCAGCAGTTCATCCGGGACAGGATATCAAAGGGGGGGAAACACCATATATTTT.

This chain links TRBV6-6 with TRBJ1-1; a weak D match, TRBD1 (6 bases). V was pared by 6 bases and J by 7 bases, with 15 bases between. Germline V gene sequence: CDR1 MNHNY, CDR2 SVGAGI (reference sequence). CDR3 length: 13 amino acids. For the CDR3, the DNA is TGTGCCAGCAGACCCCGGGCCAGGGGTGAAGCTTTCTTT. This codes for CASRPRARGEAFF.

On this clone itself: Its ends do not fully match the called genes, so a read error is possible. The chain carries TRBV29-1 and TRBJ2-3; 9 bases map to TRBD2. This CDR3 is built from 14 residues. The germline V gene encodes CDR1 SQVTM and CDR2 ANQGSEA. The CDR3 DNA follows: TGCAGCGTTGGGAGTAGCGGGGGCCGGGATACGCGGTATTTT. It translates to CSVGSSGGRDTRYF.